This T cell receptor (beta chain) was sequenced during a study of PD-1 blockade in mismatch repair-deficient tumors. Regarding the study as a whole: After pembrolizumab, tumor-resident clones rose rapidly, then generally contracted before radiologic responses.

The assay was immunoSEQ multiplex PCR, and TCRdb's table has in-frame clones only and misses some. Counted here are roughly 15,000 clones, about 80% occurring once; the ten biggest clones make up 3% to 4%. Remarks on this clone: Its antigen remains unidentified.

V was shortened by 5 bases and J by 1 base, with 10 bases between the two germline ends. The germline CDR1 and CDR2 sequences are MDHEN and SYDVKM. This CDR3 has 14 amino acids. This clonotype was obtained from an adult with mismatch repair-deficient cancer. V is TRBV28 and J is TRBJ2-3; D may be TRBD1 (6 bases). Material: PBMCs, obtained 4 weeks after starting pembrolizumab. The CDR3 region has the DNA TGTGCCAGCAGTCGTTCAGGGGGCACAGATACGCAGTATTTT. Residues: CASSRSGGTDTQYF.